The 19 T cell receptor beta chains given below trace back to one sample, sequenced in a study of technical replicates of blood from a handful of donors (dated by TCRdb to about 2017). Library preparation employed the immunoSEQ multiplex PCR assay. Held by TCRdb, this immuneACCESS table contains in-frame sequences only and omits some clones. Under half of the omission traces to an unresolved V gene where checked; the cause of the rest is unknown. The sample records approximately 15,000 clones, 80% to 90% of which are singletons. Over 10% of the sample is taken by the ten largest. The specimen sequenced was PBMCs. The source is a human donor in good health.

In this sample, this clone turned up once. This chain uses TRBV14 with TRBJ1-4; D gene uncertain. This CDR3 has 13 residues. The germline V and J ends were trimmed by 1 base and 5 bases, with 5 bases remaining between them. From germline, CDR1 is SGHDN and CDR2 FVKESK. Written as DNA, the CDR3 is TGTGCCAGCAGCCAAGTACAGAATGAAAAACTGTTTTTT. Translating it yields CASSQVQNEKLFF.

The genes are TRBV10-2 and TRBJ1-4; D gene unclear. Trimming took off 7 bases at V and 6 bases at J, with 12 bases between the two ends. The CDR3 spans 13 residues. Germline loops: CDR1 WSHSY, CDR2 SAAADI. The CDR3 DNA sequence: TGCGCCAGCAATGGAGGGTCTGATGAAAAACTGTTTTTT. Translated: CASNGGSDEKLFF.

The genes are TRBV7-9 and TRBJ1-1; D not certain. Trimming took off 5 bases at V and 1 base at J, with 8 bases between the two ends. Germline V gene lookup returns CDR1 SEHNR and CDR2 FQNEAQ (reference sequence). This CDR3 region has 13 residues. CDR3 sequence (DNA): TGTGCCAGCAGCCGGTCGGGGAACACTGAAGCTTTCTTT. Protein sequence: CASSRSGNTEAFF.

This clone was detected a few times. The gene calls are TRBV2 and TRBJ1-1, with D maybe TRBD1 (5 bases). The V and J ends lost 7 bases and 10 bases respectively, with 22 bases between them. The CDR3 length is 14 residues. The germline V gene has CDR1 SNHLY and CDR2 FYNNEI. The CDR3 reads CASKATDTVPVAFF. DNA of the CDR3: TGTGCCAGCAAAGCGACGGACACCGTCCCTGTAGCTTTCTTT.

The chain recombines TRBV5-1 with TRBJ2-1; 14 positions match TRBD2. Germline V gene data show CDR1 as SGHRS and CDR2 as YFSETQ. V lost 4 bases and J lost 8; bases outside the gene matches: 8. CDR3 size: 16 residues. CDR3 DNA: TGCGCCAGCAGCGGGGGACTAGCGGGAGCTCGAGATGAGCAGTTCTTC. Protein product: CASSGGLAGARDEQFF.

This CDR3 is CASSPNTYEQYF. CDR3 nucleotide sequence: TGTGCCAGCTCACCAAATACCTACGAGCAGTACTTC. The gene calls are TRBV18 and TRBJ2-7; no reliable D call. V shed 2 bases and J shed 2 bases, with 4 bases lying between them. The CDR3 extends over 12 amino acids. The V gene's germline CDR1 is KGHSH and CDR2 LQKENI.

The rearrangement links TRBV6-5 to TRBJ1-1; 7 nucleotides match TRBD1. The CDR3 sequence is 14 residues long. The trim removed 5 bases at V and 3 bases at J, leaving 6 bases unmatched. Germline CDR1 MNHEY, CDR2 SVGAGI. The CDR3, as DNA: TGTGCCAGCAGTCGACAGGGAACGGACACTGAAGCTTTCTTT. Protein product: CASSRQGTDTEAFF.

The chain has TRBV28 and TRBJ1-2; TRBD1 is a possible D gene (6 bases). The CDR3 is 15 residues long. In germline, CDR1 is MDHEN, CDR2 SYDVKM. The V and J ends lost 3 bases and 6 bases respectively, with 17 bases between them. CDR3 bases: TGTGCCAGCAGTTTGACAGGTCCCTCGACGGATGGCTACACCTTC. It is translated as CASSLTGPSTDGYTF.

This chain joins TRBV18 and TRBJ2-7; TRBD2 agrees at 11 bases. This CDR3 contains 17 residues. Unmatched junction bases numbered 8, after V lost 3 bases and J lost 1 base. Per germline, CDR1 KGHSH and CDR2 LQKENI. CDR3 sequence reads: CASSPPGLAALSYEQYF. CDR3 DNA sequence: TGTGCCAGCTCACCGCCGGGACTAGCGGCTTTATCCTACGAGCAGTACTTC.

The chain has TRBV18 and TRBJ1-2, with 7 bases lining up with TRBD1. Trimming took 1 base from V and 7 from J; bases not matched to a gene: 6. The CDR3 length is 14 residues. Germline V gene sequence: CDR1 KGHSH, CDR2 LQKENI. The CDR3 DNA follows: TGTGCCAGCTCACCACGTCCAGGGGGTTTTGGCTACACCTTC. Amino acids: CASSPRPGGFGYTF.

This clone was recorded only once. This chain links TRBV28 with TRBJ2-3, with D tentatively TRBD1 (6 bases). Deletions cut 7 bases from V and 0 bases from J, with 14 bases between. CDR1 is MDHEN, CDR2 SYDVKM, per germline. The CDR3 runs 15 residues. CDR3 residues: CASTLRTASTDTQYF. CDR3 coding DNA: TGTGCCAGCACCCTTCGGACAGCTAGCACAGATACGCAGTATTTT.

A single count supports this clone. The rearrangement uses TRBV6-6 and TRBJ1-1; 8 bases fit TRBD1. The trim removed 2 bases at V and 9 bases at J, leaving 11 bases unmatched. This CDR3 has 15 residues. Germline V lookup: CDR1 MNHNY, CDR2 SVGAGI (reference sequence). The CDR3 protein is CASSYGGQGSPQAFF. The CDR3 nucleotides read TGTGCCAGCAGTTACGGCGGACAGGGATCCCCCCAAGCTTTCTTT.

This chain connects TRBV18 to TRBJ2-1; 9 bases are shared with TRBD2. The CDR3 spans 15 residues. CDR1 KGHSH and CDR2 LQKENI come from the germline V gene. The V and J ends lost 7 bases and 7 bases, in that order; junction bases with no gene match: 11. CDR3 amino acids: CASLPNSGGTNEQFF. The CDR3 nucleotides are TGTGCCAGCTTACCTAATAGCGGGGGCACAAATGAGCAGTTCTTC.

The chain joins TRBV21-1 to TRBJ2-7; the D segment call TRBD2 is taken from the table without a DNA check. TRBV21-1 is a listed pseudogene. CDR3 length: 16 amino acids. The CDR3, as DNA: TGTGCCAGCAGCAAAGCGGAAGCGGGGGGTACCTACGAGCAGTACTTC. It codes for CASSKAEAGGTYEQYF.

In its sample, this clone was seen once. The V gene is TRBV5-6, the J gene TRBJ1-2; D may be TRBD1 (5 bases). Trimming cost V 5 bases and J 4 bases, with 12 bases left between them. CDR1 and CDR2 from the germline V gene are SGHDT and YYEEEE. This CDR3 region has 13 residues. CDR3: CASSPDQGYGYTF. The CDR3 DNA follows: TGTGCCAGCAGTCCAGATCAGGGCTATGGCTACACCTTC.

The sample holds a few counts of this clone. The CDR3 spells CATSLSGGITSTDTQYF. Here the CDR3 DNA reads TGTGCCACCAGCTTATCAGGGGGGATAACTAGCACAGATACGCAGTATTTT. The rearrangement joins TRBV15 to TRBJ2-3; a weak D match, TRBD1 (7 bases). V lost 5 bases and J 0 bases, leaving 18 bases between the germline ends. The CDR3 spans 17 residues. Germline lookup yields CDR1 LNHNV and CDR2 YYDKDF (reference sequence).

The J gene is TRBJ2-1, the V gene TRBV7-9, with D unclear. The germline V gene has CDR1 SEHNR and CDR2 FQNEAQ (reference sequence). The CDR3 length is 12 residues. Trimming took 6 bases from V and 10 from J, leaving 13 bases between them. The CDR3 here is CASRGDAGEQFF. The CDR3 DNA reads as TGTGCCAGCAGGGGCGATGCAGGAGAGCAGTTCTTC.

The chain links TRBV4-1 to TRBJ1-1; D is perhaps TRBD1 (6 bases). Germline assignment: CDR1 MGHRA and CDR2 YSYEKL. CDR3 size: 12 residues. The V end was cut by 8 bases, the J end by 2 bases, with 9 bases between. CDR3 region: CASLGTNTEAFF. CDR3 coding DNA: TGCGCCAGCCTCGGGACAAACACTGAAGCTTTCTTT.

This rearrangement joins TRBV18 to TRBJ2-2, with TRBD2 matching over 7 bases. The CDR3 is made up of 16 amino acids. CDR1 and CDR2 from the germline V gene are KGHSH and LQKENI. The V gene end was trimmed by 1 base and the J gene end by 7 bases; junction bases not matched to a gene: 9. CDR3 DNA: TGTGCCAGCTCACCACGTTCCGGCCGGGGGGACGGGGAGCTGTTTTTT. Amino acids: CASSPRSGRGDGELFF.